The next 5 T cell receptor beta chains were all read from a single sample in a study of blood T cell repertoires in COVID-19. Sequenced by immunoSEQ multiplex PCR; TCRdb stores in-frame clones only, minus some. The sample records 250,000 to 350,000 clones, around 84% being singletons. Sequences were obtained from peripheral blood. The source is a human donor with COVID-19, enrolled during active disease. The donor label of this sample is uncertain.

The chain joins TRBV28 to TRBJ2-5, with D possibly being TRBD1 (6 bases). Trimming left V 10 bases short and J 1 base short, with 19 bases between. This CDR3 spans 15 amino acids. Germline V gives CDR1 MDHEN, CDR2 SYDVKM. DNA for the CDR3: TGTGCCACCTACCCCAGACAGGCTCTCCAAGAGACCCAGTACTTC. It codes for CATYPRQALQETQYF.

V is TRBV5-1 and J is TRBJ2-5, with 10 nucleotides matching TRBD1. CDR1 and CDR2 from the germline V gene are SGHRS and YFSETQ. Trimming at V came to 4 bases and at J to 2 bases, leaving 2 bases not matched to a gene. There are 14 residues in the CDR3. Here the CDR3 reads CASSVDRGQETQYF. The DNA of the CDR3 is TGCGCCAGCAGCGTGGACAGGGGGCAAGAGACCCAGTACTTC.

This chain joins TRBV5-1 and TRBJ1-2, with TRBD1 as a possible D gene (5 bases). The germline gives CDR1 SGHRS, CDR2 YFSETQ. The CDR3 covers 14 residues. Trimming stripped 0 bases from V and 6 bases from J, with 12 bases between. CDR3 sequence reads: CASSLAVFRDGYTF. In DNA form, the CDR3 reads TGCGCCAGCAGCTTGGCCGTCTTCAGGGATGGCTACACCTTC.

The rearrangement joins TRBV1 to TRBJ1-5. TRBV1 is recorded as a pseudogene. The CDR3 loop spans 16 amino acids. CDR3 sequence reads: CTSSQELDWSNQPQHF. The CDR3 DNA sequence: TGCACCAGCAGCCAAGAATTAGACTGGAGCAATCAGCCCCAGCATTTT.

This clone was counted between two and nine times. The gene calls are TRBV7-8 and TRBJ1-2; D is ambiguous. The germline CDR1 and CDR2 sequences are SGHVS and FQNEAQ. The CDR3 has 14 residues. V was shortened by 4 bases and J by 8 bases, with 17 bases between the two germline ends. The CDR3 DNA reads as TGTGCCAGCAGCTCCCCCCCGGGAGGTAGCGGCTACACCTTC. Protein product: CASSSPPGGSGYTF.